This T cell receptor beta chain was recorded in a study of identical twins. Findings of the study overall: Fewer insertions were carried by abundant cord blood beta clonotypes, but none was seen in memory repertoires.

TCRdb passed the 5' RACE reads through MiXCR, listing each CDR3 protein once. This table has hundreds of thousands of distinct CDR3 sequences, around a sixth appearing once. There were only healthy Caucasians among the donors. CDR1 is MNHNS, CDR2 SASEGT, per germline. With V trimmed by 6 bases and J by 4 bases, 4 bases remained unmatched. The CDR3 extends over 13 amino acids. A remark on this clonotype: Its antigen is not known.

The same sample was also used in a study of T cells expressing NK-cell markers.

The source is a woman between 18 and 29 years old in good health. The sequencing input was PBMCs. The rearrangement links TRBV6-1 to TRBJ2-7; 9 bases fit TRBD1. Here the CDR3 DNA reads TGTGCCAGCAGGGGGACAGGGAAATACGAGCAGTACTTC. It is translated as CASRGTGKYEQYF.